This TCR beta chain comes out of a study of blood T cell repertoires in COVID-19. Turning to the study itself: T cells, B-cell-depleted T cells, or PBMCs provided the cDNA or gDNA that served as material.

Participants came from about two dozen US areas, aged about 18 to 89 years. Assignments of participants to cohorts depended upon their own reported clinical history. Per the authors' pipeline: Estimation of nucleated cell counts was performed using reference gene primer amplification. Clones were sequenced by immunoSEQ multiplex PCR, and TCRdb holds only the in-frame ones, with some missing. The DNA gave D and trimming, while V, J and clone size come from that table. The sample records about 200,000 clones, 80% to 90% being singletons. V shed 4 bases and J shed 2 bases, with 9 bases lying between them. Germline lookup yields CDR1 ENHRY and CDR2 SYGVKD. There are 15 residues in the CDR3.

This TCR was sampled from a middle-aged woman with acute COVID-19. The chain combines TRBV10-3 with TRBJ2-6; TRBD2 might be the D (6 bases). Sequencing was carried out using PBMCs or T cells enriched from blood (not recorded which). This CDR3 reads CAISVGGPGANVLTF. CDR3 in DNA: TGTGCCATCAGTGTTGGAGGGCCTGGGGCCAACGTCCTGACTTTC.